This T cell receptor (beta chain) was sequenced during a study of shared clonotypes between healthy human individuals. In the study overall: A few men and a couple of women, aged 18 to 49, were donors.

Per germline, CDR1 MNHEY and CDR2 SVGAGI. The CDR3 covers 15 residues. The method was immunoSEQ multiplex PCR; TCRdb's version includes in-frame clones alone and lacks a portion of them. There are 450,000 to 500,000 clones in the sample; 60% to 80% occur only once, and about 11% lies in the top ten. The sequencing input was PBMCs. This clonotype was obtained from a woman between 35 and 50 years old in good health. Some clones in this sample may be carry-over from other donors' samples. The rearrangement joins TRBV6-5 to TRBJ2-5; 8 nucleotides line up with TRBD1. The J call may be incorrect, as the DNA end agrees better with TRBJ2-7. CDR3: CASRPHGTGSYEQYF. CDR3 nucleotide sequence: TGTGCCAGCAGGCCCCACGGGACAGGTAGCTACGAGCAGTACTTC.